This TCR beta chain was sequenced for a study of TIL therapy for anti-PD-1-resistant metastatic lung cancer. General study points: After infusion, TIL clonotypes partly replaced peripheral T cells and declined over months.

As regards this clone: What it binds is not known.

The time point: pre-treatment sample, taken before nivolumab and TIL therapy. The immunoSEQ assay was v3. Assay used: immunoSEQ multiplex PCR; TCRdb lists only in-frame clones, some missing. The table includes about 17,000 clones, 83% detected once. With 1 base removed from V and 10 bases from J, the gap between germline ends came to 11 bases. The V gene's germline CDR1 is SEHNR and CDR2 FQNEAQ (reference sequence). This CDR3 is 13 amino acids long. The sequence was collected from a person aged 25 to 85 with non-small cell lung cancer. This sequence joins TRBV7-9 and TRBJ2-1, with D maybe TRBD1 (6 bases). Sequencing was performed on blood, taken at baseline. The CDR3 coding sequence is TGTGCCAGCAGCTTAGACGTTGGGACAGAGCAGTTCTTC. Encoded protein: CASSLDVGTEQFF.